These T cell receptor beta chains were read from a single sample in a study of T-cell memory formation after mild COVID-19. TCRdb ran MiXCR on the 5' RACE reads and lists one entry per CDR3 protein. The table lists a few hundred thousand distinct CDR3 sequences, 28% of them singletons. Sequenced material: PBMCs or a T cell subset sorted from them (not recorded which). The receptor set was obtained from an adult woman who had mild COVID-19 (a few samples of this study predate the infection). Cell type and time point are not known. Both conserved end residues are trimmed from each CDR3. Each record gives: J gene, D gene, V gene, CDR3 protein. A D gene is named only where the DNA matches it firmly.

j_gene: TRBJ2-5; d_gene: TRBD1; v_gene: TRBV29-1; CDR3aa: SVDSSGGYQETQY
j_gene: TRBJ2-5; d_gene: .; v_gene: TRBV7-2; CDR3aa: ASSLAPRGETQY
j_gene: TRBJ2-1; d_gene: .; v_gene: TRBV20-1; CDR3aa: SARGMGADNEQF
j_gene: TRBJ2-3; d_gene: .; v_gene: TRBV20-1; CDR3aa: SAQRAGTDTQY
j_gene: TRBJ2-3; d_gene: .; v_gene: TRBV5-1; CDR3aa: ASSLNTGNTDTQY
j_gene: TRBJ2-6; d_gene: .; v_gene: TRBV20-1; CDR3aa: SARPPGAGANVLT
j_gene: TRBJ1-2; d_gene: .; v_gene: TRBV7-9; CDR3aa: ASSLVSEDGYGYT
j_gene: TRBJ2-2; d_gene: .; v_gene: TRBV10-3; CDR3aa: AISGGQIRSGELF
j_gene: TRBJ2-7; d_gene: .; v_gene: TRBV9; CDR3aa: ASSAPTSNVQY
j_gene: TRBJ2-3; d_gene: .; v_gene: TRBV6-5; CDR3aa: ASGQDRAGVDTQY
j_gene: TRBJ2-1; d_gene: .; v_gene: TRBV15; CDR3aa: ATSRGSWGNEQF
j_gene: TRBJ1-1; d_gene: .; v_gene: TRBV5-4; CDR3aa: ASSLDTKYEAF
j_gene: TRBJ2-1; d_gene: TRBD2; v_gene: TRBV12-3/TRBV12-4; CDR3aa: ASTPMAGGLRNEQF
j_gene: TRBJ2-2; d_gene: TRBD1; v_gene: TRBV12-3/TRBV12-4; CDR3aa: ASRLDRGNTGELF
j_gene: TRBJ2-3; d_gene: TRBD1; v_gene: TRBV20-1; CDR3aa: SARAEGTGVDTQY
j_gene: TRBJ2-5; d_gene: .; v_gene: TRBV4-1; CDR3aa: ASSQGGETQY
j_gene: TRBJ2-1; d_gene: TRBD2; v_gene: TRBV7-3; CDR3aa: ASRLSGSDYNEQF
j_gene: TRBJ1-1; d_gene: .; v_gene: TRBV10-3; CDR3aa: AISESRTAGGTEAF
j_gene: TRBJ2-3; d_gene: TRBD2; v_gene: TRBV7-2; CDR3aa: ASSSWDYTTDTQY
j_gene: TRBJ2-1; d_gene: .; v_gene: TRBV7-2; CDR3aa: ASSFGRVEQF
j_gene: TRBJ2-1; d_gene: TRBD2; v_gene: TRBV7-8; CDR3aa: ASREGLADYNEQF
j_gene: TRBJ2-7; d_gene: .; v_gene: TRBV7-8; CDR3aa: ASSPGLAPSSEQY
j_gene: TRBJ1-3; d_gene: .; v_gene: TRBV4-1; CDR3aa: ASSQRPQGHSVNTIY
j_gene: TRBJ2-1; d_gene: .; v_gene: TRBV7-9; CDR3aa: ASSAQSNEQF
j_gene: TRBJ1-2; d_gene: .; v_gene: TRBV7-9; CDR3aa: ASSLSGRNYGYT
j_gene: TRBJ2-5; d_gene: .; v_gene: TRBV6-2/TRBV6-3; CDR3aa: ASSFLRIGSGETQY
j_gene: TRBJ2-1; d_gene: .; v_gene: TRBV5-1; CDR3aa: ASSLGRGPYNEQF
j_gene: TRBJ2-7; d_gene: .; v_gene: TRBV12-3/TRBV12-4; CDR3aa: ASSSGLPYEQY
j_gene: TRBJ2-2; d_gene: .; v_gene: TRBV18; CDR3aa: ASSPPTAGAGELF
j_gene: TRBJ2-7; d_gene: .; v_gene: TRBV5-1; CDR3aa: ASSLGTGISRPSYEQY
j_gene: TRBJ2-7; d_gene: TRBD2; v_gene: TRBV29-1; CDR3aa: SVLTSGIYEQY
j_gene: TRBJ2-1; d_gene: .; v_gene: TRBV7-2; CDR3aa: ASSLERLAVNEQF
j_gene: TRBJ2-1; d_gene: .; v_gene: TRBV5-1; CDR3aa: ASSLSDFRNNEQF
j_gene: TRBJ2-2; d_gene: .; v_gene: TRBV5-1; CDR3aa: ASSSTPGTGELF
j_gene: TRBJ2-7; d_gene: .; v_gene: TRBV7-9; CDR3aa: ASSPTGLYEQY
j_gene: TRBJ2-3; d_gene: .; v_gene: TRBV6-5; CDR3aa: ASMVFPGSTDTQY